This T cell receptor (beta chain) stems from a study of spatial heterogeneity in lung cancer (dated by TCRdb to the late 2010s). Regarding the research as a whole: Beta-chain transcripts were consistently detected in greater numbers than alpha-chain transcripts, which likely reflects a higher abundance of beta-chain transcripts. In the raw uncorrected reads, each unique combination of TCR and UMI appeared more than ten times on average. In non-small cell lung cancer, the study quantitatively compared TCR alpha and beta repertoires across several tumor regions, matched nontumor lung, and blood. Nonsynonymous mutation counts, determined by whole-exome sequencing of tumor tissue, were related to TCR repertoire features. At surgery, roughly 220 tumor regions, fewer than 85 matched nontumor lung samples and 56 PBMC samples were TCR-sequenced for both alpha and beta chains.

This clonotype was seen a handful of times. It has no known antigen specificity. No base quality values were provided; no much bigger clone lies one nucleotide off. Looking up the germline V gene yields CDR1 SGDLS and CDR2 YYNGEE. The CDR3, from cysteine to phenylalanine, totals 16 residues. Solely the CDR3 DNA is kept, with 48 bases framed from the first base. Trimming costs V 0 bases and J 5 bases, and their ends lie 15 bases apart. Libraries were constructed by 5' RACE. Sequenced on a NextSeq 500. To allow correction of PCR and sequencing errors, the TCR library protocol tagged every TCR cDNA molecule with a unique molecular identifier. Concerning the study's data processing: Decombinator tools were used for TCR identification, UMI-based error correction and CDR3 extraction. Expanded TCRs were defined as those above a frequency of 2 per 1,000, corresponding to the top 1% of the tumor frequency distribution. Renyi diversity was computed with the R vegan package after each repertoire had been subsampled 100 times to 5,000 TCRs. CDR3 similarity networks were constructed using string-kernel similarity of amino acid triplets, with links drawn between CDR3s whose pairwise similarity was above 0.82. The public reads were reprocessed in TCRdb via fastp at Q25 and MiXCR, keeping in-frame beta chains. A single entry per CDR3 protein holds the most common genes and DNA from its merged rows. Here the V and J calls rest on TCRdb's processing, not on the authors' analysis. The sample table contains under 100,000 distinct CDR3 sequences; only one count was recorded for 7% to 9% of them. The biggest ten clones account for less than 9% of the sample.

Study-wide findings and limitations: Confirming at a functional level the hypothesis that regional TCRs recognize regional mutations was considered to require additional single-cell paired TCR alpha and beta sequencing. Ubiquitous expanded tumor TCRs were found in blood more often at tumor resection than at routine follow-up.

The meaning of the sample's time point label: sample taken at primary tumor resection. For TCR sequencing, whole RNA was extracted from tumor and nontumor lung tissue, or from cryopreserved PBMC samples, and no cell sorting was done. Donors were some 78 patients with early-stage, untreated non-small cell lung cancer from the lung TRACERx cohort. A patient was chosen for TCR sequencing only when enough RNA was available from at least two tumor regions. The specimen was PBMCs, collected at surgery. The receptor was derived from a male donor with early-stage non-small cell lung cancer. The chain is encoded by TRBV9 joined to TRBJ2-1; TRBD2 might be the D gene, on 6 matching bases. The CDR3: CASSVAGTYSNNEQFF. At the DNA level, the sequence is TGTGCCAGCAGCGTAGCCGGGACTTATTCTAACAATGAGCAGTTCTTC.